This passage covers 3 T cell receptor beta chains from one sample sequenced in a study of T cells in Graves' hyperthyroidism and ophthalmopathy. RNA transcripts were the template for amplifying TCR beta CDR3 regions. Initially, a first-round RT-PCR of the TCR CDR3 employed the HTBI primer set. TCRdb re-called the multiplex PCR reads through MiXCR, storing one row per CDR3 protein. Of about 620,000 distinct CDR3 sequences in the sample, 15% to 20% are singletons; the top ten hold 3% to 4.5%. Sequenced input: blood. Source of these receptors: a young woman with Graves' hyperthyroidism.

This clonotype was detected many times. In this CDR3 the conserved last residue, phenylalanine or tryptophan, is missing, so a read error is likely. This chain uses TRBV30 with TRBJ1-1, with unresolved D. In germline, CDR1 is GTSNPN, CDR2 SVGIG (reference sequence). This CDR3 is built from 13 residues. The V gene lost 5 bases and the J gene lost 1 base, with 11 bases spanning the gap. This CDR3 reads CAWCLSKNTEAFL. Here the CDR3 DNA reads TGTGCCTGGTGTCTCAGCAAGAACACTGAAGCTTTCCTT.

The J gene is TRBJ2-5, the V gene TRBV5-1; TRBD1 might be the D (5 bases). CDR3 length: 16 residues. CDR1 SGHRS and CDR2 YFSETQ come from the germline V gene. Trimming pared 0 bases from V and 1 base from J, leaving 13 bases between. CDR3 bases: TGCGCCAGCAGCTTGGGGGGCAAGGGCGCCCAAGAGACCCAGTACTTC. It codes for CASSLGGKGAQETQYF.

This clonotype was seen repeatedly, ten times or more. The chain recombines TRBV20-1 with TRBJ2-2; D remains unclear. V was pared by 5 bases and J by 8 bases, with 18 bases between. Per the germline V gene, CDR1 is DFQATT and CDR2 is SNEGSKA (reference sequence). The CDR3 totals 14 residues. The CDR3 DNA reads as TGCAGTGCTTGCGATTTGACCTCTAGAGGGGAGCTGTTTTTT. It codes for CSACDLTSRGELFF.